The TCR beta chain under discussion was sequenced for a study of blood T cells in healthy people across ages. Germline assignment: CDR1 DFQATT and CDR2 SNEGSKA (reference sequence). V shed 5 bases and J shed 11 bases, with 21 bases lying between them. The CDR3 loop spans 13 amino acids. A second PCR of roughly 7 to 11 cycles used a sample-barcoded 5' primer and a J-beta primer mix. One entry per CDR3 protein results from TCRdb running MiXCR on the 5' RACE reads. The sample has hundreds of thousands of distinct CDR3 sequences; about 48% are singletons. Comment on this clonotype: A single base separates this from a much larger clone, so it may be a read error.

This receptor was taken from a man younger than 40 in good health. The sequenced sample consisted of blood. The V call is TRBV20-1, the J call TRBJ2-5; D may correspond to TRBD1 or TRBD2 (6 bases each). The CDR3 region is CSAWIRGPYKQYF. The CDR3 DNA is TGCAGTGCTTGGATCCGGGGGCCATACAAGCAGTACTTC.